Sequencing of this T cell receptor (beta chain) was carried out in a study of cytomegalovirus exposure and HLA in healthy donors. Notes on the study in general: It was found in a later analysis that first-cohort TCR clusters tended to co-occur in the 100 to 150 validation repertoires. Rarity characterized most TCR sequences, yet some public TCRs appeared in many donors.

The assay was immunoSEQ multiplex PCR, and TCRdb's table has in-frame clones only and misses some. Found here are about 240,000 clones, around 87% of them singletons; the top ten hold around 2.6%. V was pared by 4 bases and J by 2 bases, with 6 bases of the junction left unmatched. The CDR3 is made up of 15 amino acids. From germline, CDR1 is PRHDT and CDR2 FYEKMQ (reference sequence). Regarding this clone: Its target is not known.

Sequenced sample: PBMCs. The V call is TRBV13, the J call TRBJ2-5, with 8 positions matching TRBD1. This TCR was sampled from a man aged 18 to 29 in good health and CMV-seronegative. The CDR3: CASSSETGDQETQYF. In nucleotides, the CDR3 is TGTGCCAGCAGCTCCGAGACAGGGGATCAAGAGACCCAGTACTTC. The variable domain in full, with the rest retrieved from reference TRBV13 and TRBJ2-5, is AAGVIQSPRHLIKEKRETATLKCYPIPRHDTVYWYQQGPGQDPQFLISFYEKMQSDKGSIPDRFSAQQFSDYHSELNMSSLELGDSALYFCASSSETGDQETQYFGPGTRLLVL.